What follows describes a single TCR beta chain. Its target is unknown. Then a second PCR, running about 7 to 11 cycles, was carried out with a sample-barcoded 5' primer and a J-beta primer mix. Tagging of each cDNA molecule was performed by a template-switch adaptor with 12 random nucleotides. TCRdb called the 5' RACE reads again in MiXCR, with one record for every CDR3 protein. The sample yields 700,000 to 950,000 distinct CDR3 sequences, 40% to 45% seen once. The total RNA that was extracted per sample amounted to at least 5 micrograms. This entry comes from a study of blood T cells in healthy people across ages. Study-level findings and limits: A strong correlation was seen between TCR beta diversity and naive T cell percentage. While age rose, TCR beta diversity per million T cells dropped in a roughly linear way.

CDR3 length equals 12 residues. Germline values: CDR1 DFQATT, CDR2 SNEGSKA (reference sequence). The germline V and J ends were trimmed by 7 bases and 0 bases, with 10 bases remaining between them. The sequence was obtained from a woman in her fifties or sixties in good health. The rearrangement links TRBV20-1 to TRBJ2-7; possibly TRBD1 for D (5 bases). Material: blood. The chain's CDR3 is CSGRASSYEQYF. The DNA for the CDR3 is TGCAGTGGCAGGGCGTCCTCCTACGAGCAGTACTTC.